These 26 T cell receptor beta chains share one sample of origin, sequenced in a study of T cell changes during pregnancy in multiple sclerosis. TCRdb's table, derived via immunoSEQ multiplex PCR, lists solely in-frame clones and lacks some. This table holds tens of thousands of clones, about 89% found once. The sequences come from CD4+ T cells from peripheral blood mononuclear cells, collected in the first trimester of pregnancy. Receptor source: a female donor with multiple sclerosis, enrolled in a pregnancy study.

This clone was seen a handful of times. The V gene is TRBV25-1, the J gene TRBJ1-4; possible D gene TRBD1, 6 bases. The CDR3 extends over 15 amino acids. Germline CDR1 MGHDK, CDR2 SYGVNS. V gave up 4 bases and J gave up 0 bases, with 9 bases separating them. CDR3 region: CASSARQATNEKLFF. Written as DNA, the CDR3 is TGTGCCAGCAGTGCCCGACAGGCAACTAATGAAAAACTGTTTTTT.

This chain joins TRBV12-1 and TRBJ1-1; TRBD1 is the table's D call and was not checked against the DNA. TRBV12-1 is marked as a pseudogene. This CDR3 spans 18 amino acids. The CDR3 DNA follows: TGTGCCAGCAGTATCCGGGACAGGGAATATGGAATGAACACTGAAGCTTTCTTT. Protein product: CASSIRDREYGMNTEAFF.

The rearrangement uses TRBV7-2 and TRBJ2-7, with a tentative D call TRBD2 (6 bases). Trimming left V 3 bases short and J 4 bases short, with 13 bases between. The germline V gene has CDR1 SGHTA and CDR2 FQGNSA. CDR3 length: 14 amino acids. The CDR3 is CASSLGGSDYEQYF. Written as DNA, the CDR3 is TGTGCCAGCAGCTTGGGGGGATCGGATTACGAGCAGTACTTC.

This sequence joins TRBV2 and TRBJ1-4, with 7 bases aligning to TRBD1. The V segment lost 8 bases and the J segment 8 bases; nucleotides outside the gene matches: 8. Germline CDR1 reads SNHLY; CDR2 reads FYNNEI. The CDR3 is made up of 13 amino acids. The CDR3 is CASRTGVYEKLFF. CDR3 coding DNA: TGTGCCAGCCGCACAGGGGTTTACGAAAAACTGTTTTTT.

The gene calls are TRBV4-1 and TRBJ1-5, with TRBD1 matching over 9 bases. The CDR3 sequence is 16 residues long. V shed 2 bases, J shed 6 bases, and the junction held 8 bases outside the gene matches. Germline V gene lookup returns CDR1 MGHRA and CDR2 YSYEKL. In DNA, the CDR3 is TGCGCCAGCAGCCAAAAAGGGGGACAGGGCTGTCAGCCCCAGCATTTT. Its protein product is CASSQKGGQGCQPQHF.

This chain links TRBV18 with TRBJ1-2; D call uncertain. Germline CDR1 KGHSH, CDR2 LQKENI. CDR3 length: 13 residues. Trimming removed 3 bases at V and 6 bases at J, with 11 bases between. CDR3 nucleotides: TGTGCCAGCTCACCTCCCGGGTTGCATGGCTACACCTTC. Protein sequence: CASSPPGLHGYTF.

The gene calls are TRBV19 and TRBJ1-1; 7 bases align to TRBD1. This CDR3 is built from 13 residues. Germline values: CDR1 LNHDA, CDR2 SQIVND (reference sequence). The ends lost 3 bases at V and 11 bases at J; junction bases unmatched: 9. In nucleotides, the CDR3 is TGTGCCAGTAGTATCGGGCAGGGGGTTGGGGCTTTCTTT. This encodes CASSIGQGVGAFF.

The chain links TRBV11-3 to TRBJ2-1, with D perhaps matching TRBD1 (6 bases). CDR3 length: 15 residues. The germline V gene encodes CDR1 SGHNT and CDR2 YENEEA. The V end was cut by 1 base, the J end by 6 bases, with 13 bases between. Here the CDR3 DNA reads TGTGCCAGCAGCTTAGGGCCAGGGGTGGGCAATGAGCAGTTCTTC. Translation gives CASSLGPGVGNEQFF. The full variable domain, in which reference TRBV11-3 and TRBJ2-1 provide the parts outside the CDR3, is EAGVVQSPRYKIIEKKQPVAFWCNPISGHNTLYWYLQNLGQGPELLIRYENEEAVDDSQLPKDRFSAERLKGVDSTLKIQPAELGDSAVYLCASSLGPGVGNEQFFGPGTRLTVL.

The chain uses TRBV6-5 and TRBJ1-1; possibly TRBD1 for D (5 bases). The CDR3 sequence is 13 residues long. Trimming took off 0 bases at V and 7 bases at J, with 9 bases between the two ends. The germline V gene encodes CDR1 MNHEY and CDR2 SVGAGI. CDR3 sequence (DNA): TGTGCCAGCAGTTACTCGACCGGGGGTGAAGCTTTCTTT. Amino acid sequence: CASSYSTGGEAFF.

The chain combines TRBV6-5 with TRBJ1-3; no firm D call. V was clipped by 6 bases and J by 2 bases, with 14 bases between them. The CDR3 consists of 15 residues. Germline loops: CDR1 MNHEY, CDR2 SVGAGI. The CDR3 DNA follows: TGTGCCAGCAGCCGGGAGGTGGGAACTGGAAACACCATATATTTT. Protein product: CASSREVGTGNTIYF.

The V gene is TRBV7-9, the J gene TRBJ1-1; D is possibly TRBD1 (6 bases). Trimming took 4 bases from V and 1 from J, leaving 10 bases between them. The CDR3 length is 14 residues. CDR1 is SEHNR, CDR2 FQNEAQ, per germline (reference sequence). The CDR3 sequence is CASSSQGRNTEAFF. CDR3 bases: TGTGCCAGCAGCTCCCAGGGGCGGAACACTGAAGCTTTCTTT. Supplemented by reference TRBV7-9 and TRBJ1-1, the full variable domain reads DTGVSQNPRHKITKRGQNVTFRCDPISEHNRLYWYRQTLGQGPEFLTYFQNEAQLEKSRLLSDRFSAERPKGSFSTLEIQRTEQGDSAMYLCASSSQGRNTEAFFGQGTRLTVV.

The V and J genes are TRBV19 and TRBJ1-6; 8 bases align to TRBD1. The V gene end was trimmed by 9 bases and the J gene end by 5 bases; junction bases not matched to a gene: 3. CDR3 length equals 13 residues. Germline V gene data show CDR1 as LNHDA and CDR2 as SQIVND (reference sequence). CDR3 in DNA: TGTGCCAGCGGACAGGGTGATAATTCACCCCTCCACTTT. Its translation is CASGQGDNSPLHF.

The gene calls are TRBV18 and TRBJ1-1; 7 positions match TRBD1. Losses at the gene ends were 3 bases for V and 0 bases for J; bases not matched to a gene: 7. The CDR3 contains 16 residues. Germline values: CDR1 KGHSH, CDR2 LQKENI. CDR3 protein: CASSPQTTGMNTEAFF. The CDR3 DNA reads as TGTGCCAGCTCACCCCAGACGACAGGGATGAACACTGAAGCTTTCTTT.

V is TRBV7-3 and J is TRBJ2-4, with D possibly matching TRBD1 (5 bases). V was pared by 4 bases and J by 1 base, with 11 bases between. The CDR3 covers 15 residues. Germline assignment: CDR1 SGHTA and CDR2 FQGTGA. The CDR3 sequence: CASSYRGEAKNIQYF. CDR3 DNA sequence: TGTGCCAGCAGCTATAGGGGTGAGGCCAAAAACATTCAGTACTTC. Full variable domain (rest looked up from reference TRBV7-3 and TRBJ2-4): GAGVSQTPSNKVTEKGKYVELRCDPISGHTALYWYRQSLGQGPEFLIYFQGTGAADDSGLPNDRFFAVRPEGSVSTLKIQRTERGDSAVYLCASSYRGEAKNIQYFGAGTRLSVL.

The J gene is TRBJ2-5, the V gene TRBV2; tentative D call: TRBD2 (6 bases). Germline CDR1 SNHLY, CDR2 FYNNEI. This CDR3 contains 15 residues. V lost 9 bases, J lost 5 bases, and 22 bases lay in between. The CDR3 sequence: CARGGLQGLWETQYF. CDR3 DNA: TGTGCCAGGGGGGGACTTCAAGGTTTGTGGGAGACCCAGTACTTC.

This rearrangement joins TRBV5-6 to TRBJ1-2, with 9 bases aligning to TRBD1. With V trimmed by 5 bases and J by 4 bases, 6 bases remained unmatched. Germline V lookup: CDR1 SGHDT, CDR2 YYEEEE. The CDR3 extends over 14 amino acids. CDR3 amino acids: CASRRTGGPYGYTF. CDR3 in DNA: TGTGCCAGCAGACGTACAGGGGGCCCCTATGGCTACACCTTC.

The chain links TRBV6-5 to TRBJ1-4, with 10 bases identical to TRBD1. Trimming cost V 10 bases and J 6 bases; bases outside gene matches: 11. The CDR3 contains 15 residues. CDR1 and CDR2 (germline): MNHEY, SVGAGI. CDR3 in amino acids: CATHTRDRGDEKLFF. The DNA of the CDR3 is TGTGCCACCCATACGCGGGACAGGGGAGATGAAAAACTGTTTTTT.

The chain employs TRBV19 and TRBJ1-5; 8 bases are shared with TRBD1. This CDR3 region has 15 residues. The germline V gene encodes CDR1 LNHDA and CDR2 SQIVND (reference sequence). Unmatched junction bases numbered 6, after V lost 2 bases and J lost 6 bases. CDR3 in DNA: TGTGCCAGTAGTATAACGTCAGGGGGCGGTCAGCCCCAGCATTTT. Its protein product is CASSITSGGGQPQHF.

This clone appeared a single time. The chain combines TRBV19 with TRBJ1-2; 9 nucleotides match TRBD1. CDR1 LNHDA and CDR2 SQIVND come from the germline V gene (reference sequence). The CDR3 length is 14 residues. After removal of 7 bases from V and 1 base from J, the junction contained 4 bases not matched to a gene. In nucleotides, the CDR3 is TGTGCCAGTACGGGACAGGGAGTTAACTATGGCTACACCTTC. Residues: CASTGQGVNYGYTF.

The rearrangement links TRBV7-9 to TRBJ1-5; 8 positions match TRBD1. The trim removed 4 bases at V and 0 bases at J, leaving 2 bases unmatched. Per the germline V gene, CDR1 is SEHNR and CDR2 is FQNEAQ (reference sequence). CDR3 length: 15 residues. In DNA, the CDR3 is TGTGCCAGCAGCTCAGGGGGCTATAGCAATCAGCCCCAGCATTTT. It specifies CASSSGGYSNQPQHF.

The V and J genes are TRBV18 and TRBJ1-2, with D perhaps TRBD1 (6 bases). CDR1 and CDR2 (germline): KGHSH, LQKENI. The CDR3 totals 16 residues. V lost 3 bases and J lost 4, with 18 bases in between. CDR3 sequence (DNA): TGTGCCAGCTCACCCCTGGAGGGGGGGCTCAGCTATGGCTACACCTTC. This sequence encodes CASSPLEGGLSYGYTF.

The CDR3 DNA sequence: TGCGCCAGCAGCCAAGGGGACAGCGGATTTCCCTACGAGCAGTACTTC. Translation gives CASSQGDSGFPYEQYF. The V and J genes are TRBV4-1 and TRBJ2-7; TRBD1 matches at 7 bases. The CDR3 is made up of 16 amino acids. Unmatched junction bases numbered 8, after V lost 1 base and J lost 2 bases. Germline loops: CDR1 MGHRA, CDR2 YSYEKL.

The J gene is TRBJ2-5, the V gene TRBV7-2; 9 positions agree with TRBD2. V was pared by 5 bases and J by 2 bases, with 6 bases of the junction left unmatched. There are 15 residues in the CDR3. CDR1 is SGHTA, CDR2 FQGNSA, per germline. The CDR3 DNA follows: TGTGCCAGCAGCCCAAGGACTAGCGAGCAAGAGACCCAGTACTTC. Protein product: CASSPRTSEQETQYF.

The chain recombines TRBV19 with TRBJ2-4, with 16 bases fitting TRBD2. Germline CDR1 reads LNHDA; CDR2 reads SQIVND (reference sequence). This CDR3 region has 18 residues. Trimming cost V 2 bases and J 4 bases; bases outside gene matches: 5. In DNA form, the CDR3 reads TGTGCCAGTAGTATACCCCAGGGACTAGCGGGAGGGAAAAACATTCAGTACTTC. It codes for CASSIPQGLAGGKNIQYF.

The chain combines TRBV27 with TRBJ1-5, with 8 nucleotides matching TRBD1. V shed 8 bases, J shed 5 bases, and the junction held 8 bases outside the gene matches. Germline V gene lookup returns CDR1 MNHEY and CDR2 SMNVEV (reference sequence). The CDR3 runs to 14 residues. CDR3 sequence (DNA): TGTGCCAGCCGAAATCACAGGGGGGATCAGCCCCAGCATTTT. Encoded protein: CASRNHRGDQPQHF.

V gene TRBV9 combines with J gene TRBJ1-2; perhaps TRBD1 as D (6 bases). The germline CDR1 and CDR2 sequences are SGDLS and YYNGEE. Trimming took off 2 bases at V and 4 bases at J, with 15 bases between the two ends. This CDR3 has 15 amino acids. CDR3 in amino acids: CASSVGDTISYGYTF. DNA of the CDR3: TGTGCCAGCAGCGTGGGGGACACCATTTCCTATGGCTACACCTTC.